This T cell receptor beta chain was sequenced for a study of T cell changes during pregnancy in multiple sclerosis. Sequencing was performed with immunoSEQ multiplex PCR; in TCRdb, only in-frame clones are kept and a portion is missing. The table has 80,000 to 130,000 clones, approximately 94% seen once. Sample: peripheral blood, taken before pregnancy. This clonotype originated in a female donor with multiple sclerosis, enrolled in a pregnancy study.

The CDR3 reads CASSEGFSGRETQYF. The CDR3 DNA reads as TGTGCCAGCAGTGAAGGGTTTAGCGGGAGAGAGACCCAGTACTTC. The chain carries TRBV2 and TRBJ2-5, with 9 bases that match TRBD2. Germline CDR1 reads SNHLY; CDR2 reads FYNNEI. V lost 1 base and J lost 4; bases outside the gene matches: 4. This CDR3 spans 15 amino acids.